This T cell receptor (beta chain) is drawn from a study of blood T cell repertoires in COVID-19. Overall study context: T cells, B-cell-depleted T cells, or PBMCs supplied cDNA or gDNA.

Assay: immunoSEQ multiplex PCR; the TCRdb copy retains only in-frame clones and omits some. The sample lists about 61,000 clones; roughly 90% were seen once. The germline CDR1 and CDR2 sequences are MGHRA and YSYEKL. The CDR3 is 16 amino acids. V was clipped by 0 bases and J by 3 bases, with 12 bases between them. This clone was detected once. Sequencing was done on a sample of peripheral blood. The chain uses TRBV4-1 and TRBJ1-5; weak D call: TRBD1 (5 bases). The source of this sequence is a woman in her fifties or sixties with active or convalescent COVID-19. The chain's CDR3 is CASSQDGRADNQPQHF. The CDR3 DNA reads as TGCGCCAGCAGCCAAGATGGCAGGGCGGACAATCAGCCCCAGCATTTT.